Detailed here is one TCR beta chain. Its antigen is still unknown. This specimen comes from a study of T cell responses to AZD1222 COVID-19 vaccine. Study-wide findings and caveats: Dominant at 160-218 and 743-854, vaccine-associated CD4 TCRs also spanned spike.

V gave up 6 bases and J gave up 16 bases; unmatched junction bases: 12. CDR3 length: 12 amino acids. Data came from immunoSEQ multiplex PCR; TCRdb stores just in-frame clones and leaves some out. The sample consists of more than 140,000 clones, roughly 88% of them appearing once. The chain links TRBV12-3 or TRBV12-4 to TRBJ2-1; 7 bases align to TRBD2. Sequenced material: peripheral blood, taken on day 0 of MenACWY control vaccination. The receptor comes from an adult in good health. The CDR3 loop is CASSRDRRECFF. As DNA, the CDR3 is TGTGCCAGCAGCCGGGACCGGCGGGAGTGCTTCTTC.